This T cell receptor beta chain came from a study of blood T cell repertoires in COVID-19. Germline V CDR1 and CDR2: SGHRS, YFSETQ. This CDR3 comprises 14 residues. The V end lost 8 bases, the J end lost 2 bases, and 13 bases lay between the germline ends. TCRdb's table, derived via immunoSEQ multiplex PCR, lists solely in-frame clones and lacks some. The repertoire consists of 210,000 or so clones, with 80% to 90% occurring once and the leading ten covering approximately 3.5%. This TCR derives from a woman younger than 45 who had been exposed to COVID-19. Sequencing was done on a sample of PBMCs or T cells enriched from blood (not recorded which). The genes are TRBV5-1 and TRBJ2-2; D remains ambiguous. CDR3 sequence (DNA): TGCGCCAGTTTTAAGACGGGTAACACCGGGGAGCTGTTTTTT. The encoded protein is CASFKTGNTGELFF.